The 27 T cell receptor beta chains below were found in one sample sequenced in a study of blood T cell repertoires in COVID-19. The assay was immunoSEQ multiplex PCR, and TCRdb's table has in-frame clones only and misses some. The sample shows 290,000 or so clones, around 90% of them seen only once. Sequencing input: peripheral blood. Receptors originate from a man between 18 and 29 years old with active or convalescent COVID-19.

This chain links TRBV11-2 with TRBJ1-1; perhaps TRBD1 as D (5 bases). The CDR3 extends over 17 amino acids. V lost 3 bases and J lost 0, with 17 bases in between. Germline V gives CDR1 SGHAT, CDR2 FQNNGV. CDR3: CASSFFPWAGMNTEAFF. The CDR3 DNA reads as TGTGCCAGCAGCTTCTTTCCCTGGGCAGGGATGAACACTGAAGCTTTCTTT.

This chain connects TRBV4-1 to TRBJ1-2, with a possible D match to TRBD1 (5 bases). Trimming cost V 1 base and J 3 bases, with 9 bases left between them. The CDR3 is made up of 14 amino acids. Germline V CDR1 and CDR2: MGHRA, YSYEKL. In DNA form, the CDR3 reads TGCGCCAGCAGCCAAGGTGGAGGGGACTATGGCTACACCTTC. Translation gives CASSQGGGDYGYTF.

The CDR3 loop reads CASSQVQRPPGEQYF. The CDR3 region has the DNA TGTGCCAGCAGCCAAGTTCAAAGGCCCCCCGGGGAGCAGTACTTC. The chain employs TRBV14 and TRBJ2-7, with unresolved D. This CDR3 comprises 15 residues. Germline CDR1 is SGHDN and CDR2 is FVKESK. Between the trimmed V and J ends, which lost 1 base and 7 bases, there was a span of 17 bases.

The rearrangement uses TRBV28 and TRBJ1-2; tentative D call: TRBD1 (5 bases). With 5 bases removed from V and 5 bases from J, the gap between germline ends came to 12 bases. The germline V gene encodes CDR1 MDHEN and CDR2 SYDVKM. CDR3 length: 13 amino acids. CDR3 nucleotide sequence: TGTGCCAGCAGTCAGGACACCAGTTATGGCTACACCTTC. Encoded protein: CASSQDTSYGYTF.

The chain recombines TRBV5-1 with TRBJ2-3, with no clear D. V lost 1 base, J lost 4 bases, and 10 bases lay in between. The CDR3 sequence is 14 residues long. The V gene's germline CDR1 is SGHRS and CDR2 YFSETQ. The CDR3 is CASSLSAGSDTQYF. Here the CDR3 DNA reads TGCGCCAGCAGCTTGTCGGCAGGTTCAGATACGCAGTATTTT.

The gene calls are TRBV15 and TRBJ2-2; tentative D call: TRBD2 (5 bases). Trimming shortened V by 2 bases and J by 0 bases, and 10 bases separated the two germline ends. This CDR3 is 16 amino acids long. Per germline, CDR1 LNHNV and CDR2 YYDKDF (reference sequence). The DNA for the CDR3 is TGTGCCACCAGCAGAAATAGCGATCCGAACACCGGGGAGCTGTTTTTT. Protein product: CATSRNSDPNTGELFF.

V and J are TRBV4-1 and TRBJ1-4, with D hard to call. V was pared by 2 bases and J by 5 bases, with 9 bases between. This CDR3 comprises 14 residues. From germline, CDR1 is MGHRA and CDR2 YSYEKL. The CDR3 nucleotides read TGCGCCAGCAGCCAAACGGGGTACAATGAAAAACTGTTTTTT. It encodes CASSQTGYNEKLFF.

The chain couples TRBV11-2 to TRBJ2-1, with TRBD2 matching over 8 bases. The germline gives CDR1 SGHAT, CDR2 FQNNGV. The CDR3 spans 15 residues. Unmatched junction bases numbered 14, after V lost 5 bases and J lost 11 bases. CDR3 coding DNA: TGTGCCAGCAGCCAATTCCCGGGGGGGCGGGGCCAGCAGTTCTTC. This sequence encodes CASSQFPGGRGQQFF.

This rearrangement joins TRBV4-1 to TRBJ2-1; 10 bases map to TRBD2. From germline, CDR1 is MGHRA and CDR2 YSYEKL. With 1 base clipped from V and 8 bases from J, the junction kept 5 bases outside the gene matches. This CDR3 spans 15 amino acids. For the CDR3, the DNA is TGCGCCAGCAGCCAAGTCCCTAGCGGGGGAGATGAGCAGTTCTTC. Its protein product is CASSQVPSGGDEQFF.

This clone was seen only a few times. The chain recombines TRBV5-1 with TRBJ1-1; D is perhaps TRBD1 (6 bases). Trimming stripped 7 bases from V and 1 base from J, with 11 bases between. The CDR3 is made up of 13 amino acids. CDR1 SGHRS and CDR2 YFSETQ come from the germline V gene. The CDR3 sequence: CASAQGQNTEAFF. CDR3 nucleotides: TGCGCCAGCGCGCAGGGACAGAACACTGAAGCTTTCTTT.

This chain connects TRBV5-1 to TRBJ1-6, with unresolved D. Germline loops: CDR1 SGHRS, CDR2 YFSETQ. The CDR3 covers 16 residues. V gave up 3 bases and J gave up 9 bases, with 19 bases separating them. The CDR3 coding sequence is TGCGCCAGCAGCTCTGGAGAGGGTACGATCGGTTCACCCCTCCACTTT. Translating it yields CASSSGEGTIGSPLHF.

The chain joins TRBV27 to TRBJ1-6, with D perhaps TRBD1 (6 bases). In germline, CDR1 is MNHEY, CDR2 SMNVEV (reference sequence). V was pared by 11 bases and J by 2 bases, with 13 bases between. This CDR3 is 14 amino acids long. In DNA, the CDR3 is TGTGCCTGGAAAGGGGACACCTATAATTCACCCCTCCACTTT. This sequence encodes CAWKGDTYNSPLHF.

V is TRBV29-1 and J is TRBJ2-1; D is possibly TRBD1 (5 bases). The CDR3 consists of 14 residues. Germline V lookup: CDR1 SQVTM, CDR2 ANQGSEA. Trimming pared 4 bases from V and 6 bases from J, leaving 16 bases between. CDR3 coding DNA: TGCAGCGTTGGGGGCGCCGATGTATTCAATGAGCAGTTCTTC. Translated: CSVGGADVFNEQFF.

The chain couples TRBV18 to TRBJ1-5; 7 bases are shared with TRBD1. V was clipped by 6 bases and J by 16 bases; unmatched bases: 18. Germline lookup yields CDR1 KGHSH and CDR2 LQKENI. This CDR3 comprises 14 residues. The CDR3 coding sequence is TGTGCCAGCTCTATAGACAGGGATTCCCCCTCGTTACATTTT. Translated, it gives CASSIDRDSPSLHF.

This chain joins TRBV7-2 and TRBJ2-7; possibly TRBD1 for D (6 bases). V lost 2 bases, J lost 2 bases, and 16 bases lay in between. The CDR3 sequence is 16 residues long. Germline V CDR1 and CDR2: SGHTA, FQGNSA. The CDR3 sequence is CASSLQQGLGAYEQYF. As DNA, the CDR3 is TGTGCCAGCAGCTTACAACAGGGCCTGGGGGCCTACGAGCAGTACTTC. Filled out from reference TRBV7-2 and TRBJ2-7, the complete variable domain reads GAGVSQSPSNKVTEKGKDVELRCDPISGHTALYWYRQSLGQGLEFLIYFQGNSAPDKSGLPSDRFSAERTGGSVSTLTIQRTQQEDSAVYLCASSLQQGLGAYEQYFGPGTRLTVT.

The genes are TRBV28 and TRBJ1-4, with no clear D. The CDR3 spans 15 residues. V was cut by 6 bases and J by 7 bases, with 18 bases left in between. Germline V CDR1 and CDR2: MDHEN, SYDVKM. DNA for the CDR3: TGTGCCAGCAGCCCAAGGACTGGTTGGAGTGAAAAACTGTTTTTT. Amino acid sequence: CASSPRTGWSEKLFF.

The genes are TRBV28 and TRBJ2-7, with 9 bases identical to TRBD2. CDR1 and CDR2 (germline): MDHEN, SYDVKM. CDR3 length: 16 residues. The ends lost 6 bases at V and 4 bases at J; junction bases unmatched: 13. CDR3 DNA: TGTGCCAGCAGACTAAGCGGGACTAGCTGGAAATACGAGCAGTACTTC. As protein: CASRLSGTSWKYEQYF.

The gene calls are TRBV2 and TRBJ2-7; D gene uncertain. V was clipped by 4 bases and J by 4 bases, with 5 bases between them. Germline V gene sequence: CDR1 SNHLY, CDR2 FYNNEI. The CDR3 spans 11 residues. CDR3 sequence: CASSVAYEQYF. The CDR3 DNA reads as TGTGCCAGCAGTGTCGCGTACGAGCAGTACTTC.

This clone has more than one count but fewer than ten. The chain couples TRBV3-1 (or the pseudogene TRBV3-2) to TRBJ1-5; D gene ambiguous. Trimming stripped 3 bases from V and 6 bases from J, with 6 bases between. This CDR3 region has 12 residues. Germline V gene lookup returns CDR1 LGHDT and CDR2 YNNKEL (reference sequence). In DNA, the CDR3 is TGTGCCAGCAGCCAGGGGAGTCAGCCCCAGCATTTT. This gives the protein CASSQGSQPQHF.

V and J are TRBV4-1 and TRBJ1-2; 7 bases fit TRBD1. Trimming cost V 4 bases and J 4 bases; bases outside gene matches: 18. Germline CDR1 and CDR2: MGHRA and YSYEKL. The length of the CDR3 is 18 residues. CDR3 DNA sequence: TGCGCCAGCAGCCTCGAGGACAGGTTGCAATCCTCCGTCTATGGCTACACCTTC. The encoded protein is CASSLEDRLQSSVYGYTF.

The rearrangement uses TRBV4-1 and TRBJ2-1, with 10 bases fitting TRBD1. The CDR3 length is 15 residues. Losses at the gene ends were 3 bases for V and 6 bases for J; bases not matched to a gene: 5. Germline V gene sequence: CDR1 MGHRA, CDR2 YSYEKL. Here the CDR3 DNA reads TGCGCCAGCAGCCAGCGGGACAGGGGAGGCAATGAGCAGTTCTTC. This encodes CASSQRDRGGNEQFF.

V usage is TRBV4-1 and J usage is TRBJ1-5; D is undetermined. This CDR3 contains 16 residues. Germline V lookup: CDR1 MGHRA, CDR2 YSYEKL. With 1 base removed from V and 0 bases from J, the gap between germline ends came to 10 bases. Here the CDR3 reads CASSQAIQVSNQPQHF. The CDR3 bases are TGCGCCAGCAGCCAAGCAATCCAGGTTAGCAATCAGCCCCAGCATTTT.

The chain uses TRBV6-5 and TRBJ2-7, with TRBD1 matching 8 bases. This CDR3 contains 13 residues. Germline lookup yields CDR1 MNHEY and CDR2 SVGAGI. Unmatched junction bases numbered 5, after V lost 10 bases and J lost 0 bases. In nucleotides, the CDR3 is TGTGCCATCCGGACAGGGAGCTCCTACGAGCAGTACTTC. This encodes CAIRTGSSYEQYF.

This chain uses TRBV10-1 with TRBJ1-1; D ambiguous. Trimming stripped 7 bases from V and 3 bases from J, with 12 bases between. This CDR3 spans 13 amino acids. CDR1 WNHNN and CDR2 SYGVQD come from the germline V gene (reference sequence). The CDR3 DNA sequence: TGCGCCAGCACCGCCGACACTTACACTGAAGCTTTCTTT. It specifies CASTADTYTEAFF.

The J gene is TRBJ2-2, the V gene TRBV7-9; D might be TRBD2 (6 bases). The CDR3 is 16 amino acids. From germline, CDR1 is SEHNR and CDR2 FQNEAQ (reference sequence). The V end was cut by 5 bases, the J end by 3 bases, with 16 bases between. The CDR3 nucleotides are TGTGCCAGCAGCACCGGGACTGCAGTGCACACCGGGGAGCTGTTTTTT. Protein sequence: CASSTGTAVHTGELFF.

The V and J genes are TRBV27 and TRBJ1-5, with D perhaps matching TRBD1 (6 bases). The CDR3 spans 15 residues. The V end was cut by 2 bases, the J end by 3 bases, with 11 bases between. The germline CDR1 and CDR2 sequences are MNHEY and SMNVEV (reference sequence). CDR3 DNA: TGTGCCAGCAGTTTAGGGTCAGGGGCCAATCAGCCCCAGCATTTT. Its protein product is CASSLGSGANQPQHF.

This chain connects TRBV12-3 or TRBV12-4 to TRBJ2-5; TRBD2 aligns across 9 bases. V gave up 5 bases and J gave up 7 bases; unmatched junction bases: 5. The CDR3 runs to 13 residues. In DNA form, the CDR3 reads TGTGCCAGCAGTACTAGCGGGTTAAGGACCCAGTACTTC. Translating it yields CASSTSGLRTQYF.